This paragraph covers one T cell receptor beta chain sequence. The assay was immunoSEQ multiplex PCR, and TCRdb's table has in-frame clones only and misses some. Of 75,000 to 80,000 clones in the sample, about 89% were seen once. The data stem from a study of T cell changes during pregnancy in multiple sclerosis. The germline V gene has CDR1 MNHNY and CDR2 SVGAGI (reference sequence). This CDR3 comprises 11 residues. Trimming removed 5 bases from V and 10 bases from J, with 10 bases in between. The chain joins TRBV6-6 to TRBJ2-3; D is ambiguous. The TCR sequence derives from a female donor with multiple sclerosis, enrolled in a pregnancy study. The specimen was peripheral blood, collected before pregnancy. CDR3 sequence (DNA): TGTGCCAGCAGTCGGGTTGATGCGCAGTATTTT. It is translated as CASSRVDAQYF.